These 13 T cell receptor beta chains came from one sample sequenced in a study of response to subunit inactivated influenza vaccine. TCRdb called the RT-PCR reads again in MiXCR, with one record for every CDR3 protein. The sample has around 710,000 distinct CDR3 sequences, around 13% seen once. The material was PBMCs from blood, obtained 14 days before vaccination. Source of these receptors: a man over 45 who received an inactivated influenza vaccine.

The chain combines TRBV6-5 with TRBJ2-7; 8 nucleotides line up with TRBD1. The trim removed 6 bases at V and 2 bases at J, leaving 9 bases unmatched. There are 15 residues in the CDR3. The germline CDR1 and CDR2 sequences are MNHEY and SVGAGI. CDR3 residues: CASRLDRGSTYEQYF. The CDR3 coding sequence is TGTGCCAGCAGATTAGACAGGGGAAGTACCTACGAGCAGTACTTC.

J is TRBJ1-1 and V is TRBV11-1; D remains unclear. Germline-derived CDR1 and CDR2 are SGHAT and FQDESV (reference sequence). The ends were cut back, 3 bases at V and 0 bases at J, with 5 bases in the middle. The CDR3 extends over 13 amino acids. CDR3 in amino acids: CASSFQLNTEAFF. CDR3 sequence (DNA): TGTGCCAGCAGCTTCCAGTTGAACACTGAAGCTTTCTTT.

The chain links TRBV4-3 to TRBJ2-5; D possibly corresponds to TRBD1 (6 bases). Looked up from germline, CDR1 is LGHNA and CDR2 is YSLEER. V lost 0 bases, J lost 2 bases, and 10 bases lay in between. The CDR3 contains 15 residues. For the CDR3, the DNA is TGCGCCAGCAGCCAAGATTACAGGGTGCAAGAGACCCAGTACTTC. Translation: CASSQDYRVQETQYF.

This clonotype was detected only a few times. The CDR3 protein is CASRYKLLAGFDTQYF. The CDR3 DNA follows: TGTGCCAGCAGATATAAACTACTAGCGGGGTTTGATACGCAGTATTTT. The rearrangement joins TRBV27 to TRBJ2-3, with 10 bases that match TRBD2. Per the germline V gene, CDR1 is MNHEY and CDR2 is SMNVEV (reference sequence). There are 16 residues in the CDR3. V was pared by 6 bases and J by 6 bases, with 12 bases of the junction left unmatched.

This clonotype has only a few counts. V and J are TRBV7-9 and TRBJ2-7; maybe TRBD1 (5 bases). This CDR3 is 15 amino acids long. The germline V gene has CDR1 SEHNR and CDR2 FQNEAQ (reference sequence). The germline V and J ends were trimmed by 5 bases and 4 bases, with 18 bases remaining between them. As DNA, the CDR3 is TGTGCCAGCAGCCCGAAGGGTTACAGGCTGTACGAGCAGTACTTC. This gives the protein CASSPKGYRLYEQYF.

This clonotype was seen only a few times. This chain joins TRBV4-2 and TRBJ1-4; a weak D match, TRBD1 (5 bases). Germline values: CDR1 LGHNA, CDR2 YNFKEQ. The ends were cut back, 5 bases at V and 7 bases at J, with 17 bases in the middle. The CDR3 contains 15 residues. CDR3 DNA: TGTGCCAGCAGCTCGCAGACGGGGGATGGTGAAAAACTGTTTTTT. Translating it yields CASSSQTGDGEKLFF.

V usage is TRBV13 and J usage is TRBJ2-3; TRBD2 agrees at 15 bases. This CDR3 comprises 17 residues. Trimming took 5 bases from V and 2 from J; bases not matched to a gene: 5. The germline CDR1 and CDR2 sequences are PRHDT and FYEKMQ (reference sequence). The CDR3 DNA reads as TGTGCCAGCAGCCGAGGACTAGCGGGAGGGAACACAGATACGCAGTATTTT. Translating it yields CASSRGLAGGNTDTQYF.

This clonotype was observed a few times. This chain joins TRBV5-1 and TRBJ2-7; 8 nucleotides align to TRBD1. V was clipped by 5 bases and J by 7 bases; unmatched bases: 17. This CDR3 has 16 amino acids. Germline-derived CDR1 and CDR2 are SGHRS and YFSETQ. Here the CDR3 DNA reads TGCGCCAGCAGTAAATCGACAGGGGCCGGTCCGGGGGAGCAGTACTTC. Translated, it gives CASSKSTGAGPGEQYF.

At least ten counts were recorded for this clonotype. This chain joins TRBV12-3 or TRBV12-4 and TRBJ1-5, with no clear D. Trimming pared 2 bases from V and 2 bases from J, leaving 13 bases between. The CDR3 is made up of 16 amino acids. Here the CDR3 DNA reads TGTGCCAGCAGTTTACTCGGGAGCCTCGGCAATCAGCCCCAGCATTTT. It codes for CASSLLGSLGNQPQHF.

This chain joins TRBV6-1 and TRBJ2-7; D gene uncertain. Germline values: CDR1 MNHNS, CDR2 SASEGT. The CDR3 sequence is 14 residues long. V lost 10 bases, J lost 3 bases, and 19 bases lay in between. The chain's CDR3 is CATNYDSLFYEQYF. The CDR3 DNA reads as TGTGCCACCAACTATGACTCACTTTTCTACGAGCAGTACTTC.

V usage is TRBV2 and J usage is TRBJ1-5; D gene ambiguous. Germline V gives CDR1 SNHLY, CDR2 FYNNEI. The CDR3 extends over 14 amino acids. With 5 bases removed from V and 0 bases from J, the gap between germline ends came to 8 bases. CDR3 residues: CASSQSDSNQPQHF. CDR3 nucleotides: TGTGCCAGCAGTCAATCGGATAGCAATCAGCCCCAGCATTTT.

In nucleotides, the CDR3 is TGTGCCAGCAGTCCCCCACCCGGGAGAGAGTCCAGCAATGAGCAGTTCTTC. Amino acids: CASSPPPGRESSNEQFF. This chain uses TRBV12-3 or TRBV12-4 with TRBJ2-1, with TRBD2 as a possible D gene (6 bases). The CDR3 runs to 17 residues. The V gene lost 5 bases and the J gene lost 6 bases, with 23 bases spanning the gap.

V and J are TRBV30 and TRBJ1-5; D call uncertain. The CDR3 extends over 13 amino acids. Germline V gene data show CDR1 as GTSNPN and CDR2 as SVGIG (reference sequence). Trimming removed 4 bases from V and 1 base from J, with 8 bases in between. CDR3 protein: CAWNRGSNQPQHF. The CDR3 DNA reads as TGTGCCTGGAACCGCGGAAGCAATCAGCCCCAGCATTTT.